A selection of T cell receptor beta chains follows, all from one sample in a study of response to subunit inactivated influenza vaccine. TCRdb itself ran the RT-PCR reads through MiXCR, one entry per CDR3 protein. This repertoire shows about 500,000 distinct CDR3 sequences, over 10% found once; its top ten account for roughly 13%. This sample comprised PBMCs from blood, obtained about 40 days after vaccination. Every receptor here comes from a man aged 50-59 years who received an inactivated influenza vaccine. Both conserved end residues are part of each CDR3. The D gene is left open where the match is weak. Rows give clone size only sometimes, using once, few, many, or a class for an expanded clone.

cdr3_length: 14
v_call: TRBV28
d_call: TRBD1
j_call: TRBJ2-7
clone_size: .
cdr3_nt: TGTGCCAGCAAAGGAGGAGCAGGGGGATACGAGCAGTACTTC
cdr3_aa: CASKGGAGGYEQYF

cdr3_length: 19
v_call: TRBV4-3
d_call: .
j_call: TRBJ2-6
clone_size: .
cdr3_nt: TGCGCCAGCAGCCAAGATGCCCCACTGACAGTCTCTGGGGCCAACGTCCTGACTTTC
cdr3_aa: CASSQDAPLTVSGANVLTF

cdr3_length: 15
v_call: TRBV24-1
d_call: .
j_call: TRBJ2-6
clone_size: .
cdr3_nt: TGTGCCACCAGTGATTCAGGAGGTGGGGCCAACGTCCTGACTTTC
cdr3_aa: CATSDSGGGANVLTF

cdr3_length: 12
v_call: TRBV7-8
d_call: .
j_call: TRBJ2-5
clone_size: many
cdr3_nt: TGTGCCAGCAGGGGGGGCCAAGAGACCCAGTACTTC
cdr3_aa: CASRGGQETQYF

cdr3_length: 12
v_call: TRBV10-3
d_call: TRBD2
j_call: TRBJ2-3
clone_size: few
cdr3_nt: TGTGCCATGGGACTAGCGGGAGATACGCAGTATTTT
cdr3_aa: CAMGLAGDTQYF

cdr3_length: 14
v_call: TRBV7-9
d_call: .
j_call: TRBJ2-7
clone_size: few
cdr3_nt: TGTGCCAGCAGCCGCTCCGGTAGAAACTACGAGCAGTACTTC
cdr3_aa: CASSRSGRNYEQYF

cdr3_length: 14
v_call: TRBV5-1
d_call: .
j_call: TRBJ1-1
clone_size: few
cdr3_nt: TGCGCCAGCAGCGGGGACATCTCGAACACTGAAGCTTTCTTT
cdr3_aa: CASSGDISNTEAFF

cdr3_length: 14
v_call: TRBV7-2
d_call: .
j_call: TRBJ1-2
clone_size: few
cdr3_nt: TGTGCCAGCAGCTTAGAGGCAGGATACTATGGCTACACCTTC
cdr3_aa: CASSLEAGYYGYTF

cdr3_length: 14
v_call: TRBV5-1
d_call: .
j_call: TRBJ1-4
clone_size: few
cdr3_nt: TGCGCCAGCAGCTTGGAATTGGGGGATGAAAAACTGTTTTTT
cdr3_aa: CASSLELGDEKLFF

cdr3_length: 12
v_call: TRBV4-1
d_call: .
j_call: TRBJ2-3
clone_size: few
cdr3_nt: TGCGCCAGCAGCCAACTAGCGGATACGCAGTATTTT
cdr3_aa: CASSQLADTQYF

cdr3_length: 13
v_call: TRBV18
d_call: .
j_call: TRBJ2-1
clone_size: .
cdr3_nt: TGTGCCAGCTCACCACCGACTATCAATGAGCAGTTCTTC
cdr3_aa: CASSPPTINEQFF

cdr3_length: 14
v_call: TRBV12-3/TRBV12-4
d_call: .
j_call: TRBJ1-5
clone_size: many
cdr3_nt: TGTGCCAGCAGTTTAAAGGTTCTCAATCAGCCCCAGCATTTT
cdr3_aa: CASSLKVLNQPQHF

cdr3_length: 12
v_call: TRBV12-3/TRBV12-4
d_call: .
j_call: TRBJ2-3
clone_size: many
cdr3_nt: TGTGCCAGCAGCTTGTTGCGTGATACGCAGTATTTT
cdr3_aa: CASSLLRDTQYF

cdr3_length: 15
v_call: TRBV5-6
d_call: .
j_call: TRBJ1-5
clone_size: .
cdr3_nt: TGTGCCAGCCCTCGTTCCGGACAGCCTTATCAGCCCCAGCATTTT
cdr3_aa: CASPRSGQPYQPQHF

cdr3_length: 16
v_call: TRBV6-2/TRBV6-3
d_call: TRBD2
j_call: TRBJ2-7
clone_size: few
cdr3_nt: TGTGCCAGCACCCCAATAGCGGGAGGGGACCTACGGGAGCAGTACTTC
cdr3_aa: CASTPIAGGDLREQYF

cdr3_length: 15
v_call: TRBV20-1
d_call: .
j_call: TRBJ2-1
clone_size: few
cdr3_nt: TGCAGTGCTACACACCCAGCGAGAGGTTACAATGAGCAGTTCTTC
cdr3_aa: CSATHPARGYNEQFF

cdr3_length: 16
v_call: TRBV5-1
d_call: .
j_call: TRBJ1-3
clone_size: few
cdr3_nt: TGCGCCAGCAGCTTCCAGGGTGAAGACTCTGGAAACACCATATATTTT
cdr3_aa: CASSFQGEDSGNTIYF

cdr3_length: 16
v_call: TRBV7-9
d_call: TRBD1
j_call: TRBJ1-6
clone_size: .
cdr3_nt: TGTGCCAGCAGCTTAGGTGGGACAGGGTATAATTCACCCCTCCACTTT
cdr3_aa: CASSLGGTGYNSPLHF

cdr3_length: 16
v_call: TRBV12-3/TRBV12-4
d_call: TRBD1
j_call: TRBJ2-5
clone_size: many
cdr3_nt: TGTGCCAGCAGTTTAGGCGGACAGGGGGTTCAAGAGACCCAGTACTTC
cdr3_aa: CASSLGGQGVQETQYF

cdr3_length: 12
v_call: TRBV28
d_call: .
j_call: TRBJ1-1
clone_size: many
cdr3_nt: TGTGCCAGCAGTTCTGACCCGCTGGGCGCTTTCTTT
cdr3_aa: CASSSDPLGAFF

cdr3_length: 11
v_call: TRBV29-1
d_call: .
j_call: TRBJ1-1
clone_size: many
cdr3_nt: TGCAGCGTTTCATGGTCCCGGGAAGCTTTCTTT
cdr3_aa: CSVSWSREAFF

cdr3_length: 12
v_call: TRBV24-1
d_call: .
j_call: TRBJ1-4
clone_size: few
cdr3_nt: TGTGCCACCAGTGACCCTTGGGGAAAACTGTTTTTT
cdr3_aa: CATSDPWGKLFF

cdr3_length: 16
v_call: TRBV7-2
d_call: .
j_call: TRBJ2-5
clone_size: many
cdr3_nt: TGTGCCAGCAGCTTAGGATCGGCGGTAAACGGGGAGACCCAGTACTTC
cdr3_aa: CASSLGSAVNGETQYF

cdr3_length: 15
v_call: TRBV27
d_call: .
j_call: TRBJ1-1
clone_size: many
cdr3_nt: TGTGCCAGCAGTCCCCGGACGTCTCGAGGGACTGAAGCTTTCTTT
cdr3_aa: CASSPRTSRGTEAFF

cdr3_length: 16
v_call: TRBV18
d_call: .
j_call: TRBJ2-3
clone_size: .
cdr3_nt: TGTGCCAGCTCACCACCGCTCAGGGGGGACACAGATACGCAGTATTTT
cdr3_aa: CASSPPLRGDTDTQYF

cdr3_length: 15
v_call: TRBV20-1
d_call: TRBD1
j_call: TRBJ2-5
clone_size: few
cdr3_nt: TGCAGTGGAGATCCCGGGACAGGGACGGGGGAGACCCAGTACTTC
cdr3_aa: CSGDPGTGTGETQYF